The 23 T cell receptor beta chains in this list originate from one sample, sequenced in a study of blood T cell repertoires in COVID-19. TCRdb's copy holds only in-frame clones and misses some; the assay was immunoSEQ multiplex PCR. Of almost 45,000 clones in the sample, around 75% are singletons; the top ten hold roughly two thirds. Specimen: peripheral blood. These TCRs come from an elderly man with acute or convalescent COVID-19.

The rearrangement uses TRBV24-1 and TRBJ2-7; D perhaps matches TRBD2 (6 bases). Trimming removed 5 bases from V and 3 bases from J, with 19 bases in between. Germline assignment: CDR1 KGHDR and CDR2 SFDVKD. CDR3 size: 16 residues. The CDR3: CATSGAPGGINYEQYF. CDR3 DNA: TGTGCCACCAGTGGAGCCCCTGGCGGGATCAACTACGAGCAGTACTTC.

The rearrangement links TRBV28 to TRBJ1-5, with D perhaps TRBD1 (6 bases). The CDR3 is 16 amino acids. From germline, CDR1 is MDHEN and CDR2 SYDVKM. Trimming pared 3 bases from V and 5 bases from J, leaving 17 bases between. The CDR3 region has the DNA TGTGCCAGCAGTTTCCGATGGGGCAGGGGAGATCAGCCCCAGCATTTT. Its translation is CASSFRWGRGDQPQHF.

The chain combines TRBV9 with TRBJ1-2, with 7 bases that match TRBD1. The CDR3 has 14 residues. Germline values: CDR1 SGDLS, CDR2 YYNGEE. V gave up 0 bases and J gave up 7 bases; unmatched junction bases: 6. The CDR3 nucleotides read TGTGCCAGCAGCGTAGTGACGACAGGGTCTGGCTACACCTTC. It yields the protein CASSVVTTGSGYTF.

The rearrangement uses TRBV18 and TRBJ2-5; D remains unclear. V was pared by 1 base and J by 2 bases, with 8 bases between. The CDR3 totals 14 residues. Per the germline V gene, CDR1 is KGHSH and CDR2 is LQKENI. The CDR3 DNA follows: TGTGCCAGCTCACCACGAAGCGAACAAGAGACCCAGTACTTC. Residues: CASSPRSEQETQYF.

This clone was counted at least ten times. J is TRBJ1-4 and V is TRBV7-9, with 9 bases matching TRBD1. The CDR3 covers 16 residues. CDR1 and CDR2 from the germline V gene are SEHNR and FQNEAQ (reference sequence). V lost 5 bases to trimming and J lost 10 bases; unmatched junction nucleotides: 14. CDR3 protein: CASSRDREKRSGKLFF. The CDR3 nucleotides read TGTGCCAGCAGCCGGGACAGGGAGAAGAGAAGCGGAAAACTGTTTTTT.

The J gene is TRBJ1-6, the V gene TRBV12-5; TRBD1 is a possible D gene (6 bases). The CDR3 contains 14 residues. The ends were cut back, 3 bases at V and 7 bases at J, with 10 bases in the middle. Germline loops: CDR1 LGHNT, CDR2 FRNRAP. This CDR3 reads CASGLQGLNSPLHF. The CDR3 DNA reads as TGTGCTAGTGGTTTACAGGGCTTAAATTCACCCCTCCACTTT.

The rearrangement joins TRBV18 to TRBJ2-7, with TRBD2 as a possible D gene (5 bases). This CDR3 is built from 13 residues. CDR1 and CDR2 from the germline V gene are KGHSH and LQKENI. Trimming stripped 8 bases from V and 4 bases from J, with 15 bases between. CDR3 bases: TGTGCCAGCCAACCCGGGCGGGCTTACGAGCAGTACTTC. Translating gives CASQPGRAYEQYF.

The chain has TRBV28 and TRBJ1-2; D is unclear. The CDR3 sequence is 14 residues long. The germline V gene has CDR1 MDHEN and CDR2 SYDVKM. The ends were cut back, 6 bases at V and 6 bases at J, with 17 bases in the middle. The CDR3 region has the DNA TGTGCCAGCAGCCATCCCCTCCCTCAGGATGGCTACACCTTC. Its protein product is CASSHPLPQDGYTF.

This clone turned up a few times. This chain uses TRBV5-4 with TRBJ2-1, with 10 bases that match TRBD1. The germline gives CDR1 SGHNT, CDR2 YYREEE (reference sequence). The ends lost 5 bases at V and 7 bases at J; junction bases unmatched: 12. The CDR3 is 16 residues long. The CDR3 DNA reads TGTGCCAGCAGGTTGACAGGGGGCGGGTCGAGGAATGAGCAGTTCTTC. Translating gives CASRLTGGGSRNEQFF.

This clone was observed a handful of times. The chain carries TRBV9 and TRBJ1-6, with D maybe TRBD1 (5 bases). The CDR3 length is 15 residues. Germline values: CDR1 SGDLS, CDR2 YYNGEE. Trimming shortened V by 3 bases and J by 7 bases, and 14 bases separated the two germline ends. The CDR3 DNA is TGTGCCAGCAGCGGGGGGACTCAATCAAATTCACCCCTCCACTTT. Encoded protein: CASSGGTQSNSPLHF.

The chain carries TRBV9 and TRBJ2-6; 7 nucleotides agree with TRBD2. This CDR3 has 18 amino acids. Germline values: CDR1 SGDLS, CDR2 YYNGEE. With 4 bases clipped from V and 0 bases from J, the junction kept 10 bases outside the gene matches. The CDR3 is CASSPREGDSSGANVLTF. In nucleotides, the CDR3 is TGTGCCAGCAGCCCGAGGGAGGGCGATAGCTCTGGGGCCAACGTCCTGACTTTC.

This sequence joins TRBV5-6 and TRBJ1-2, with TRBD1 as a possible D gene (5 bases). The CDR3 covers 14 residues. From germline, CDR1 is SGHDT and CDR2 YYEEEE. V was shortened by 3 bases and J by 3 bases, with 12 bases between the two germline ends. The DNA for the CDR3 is TGTGCCAGCAGCTCGGCCGGGGACTACTATGGCTACACCTTC. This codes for CASSSAGDYYGYTF.

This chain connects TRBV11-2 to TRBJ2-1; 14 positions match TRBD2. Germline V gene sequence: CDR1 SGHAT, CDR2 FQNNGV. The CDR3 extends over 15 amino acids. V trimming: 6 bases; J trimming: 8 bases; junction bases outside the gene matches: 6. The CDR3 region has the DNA TGTGCCAGCAGGGGGGGGACTAGCGGGAGTCATGAGCAGTTCTTC. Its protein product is CASRGGTSGSHEQFF.

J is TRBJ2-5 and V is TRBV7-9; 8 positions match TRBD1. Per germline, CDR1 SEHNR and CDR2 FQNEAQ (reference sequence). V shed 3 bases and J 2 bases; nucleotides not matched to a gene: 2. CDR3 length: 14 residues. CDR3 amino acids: CASSFWTGQETQYF. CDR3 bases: TGTGCCAGCAGCTTCTGGACAGGGCAAGAGACCCAGTACTTC.

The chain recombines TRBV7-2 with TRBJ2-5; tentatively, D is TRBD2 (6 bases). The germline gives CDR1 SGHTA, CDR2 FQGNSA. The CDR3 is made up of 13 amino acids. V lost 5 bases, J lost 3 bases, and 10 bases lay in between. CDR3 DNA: TGTGCCAGCAGCCCTAGCGTTGAAGAGACCCAGTACTTC. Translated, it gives CASSPSVEETQYF. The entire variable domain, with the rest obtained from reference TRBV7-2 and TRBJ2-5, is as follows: GAGVSQSPSNKVTEKGKDVELRCDPISGHTALYWYRQSLGQGLEFLIYFQGNSAPDKSGLPSDRFSAERTGGSVSTLTIQRTQQEDSAVYLCASSPSVEETQYFGPGTRLLVL.

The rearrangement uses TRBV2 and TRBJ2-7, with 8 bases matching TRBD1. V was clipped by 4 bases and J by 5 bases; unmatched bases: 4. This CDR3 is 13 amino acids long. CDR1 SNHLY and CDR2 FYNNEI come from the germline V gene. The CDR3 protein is CASSGDRGHEQYF. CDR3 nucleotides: TGTGCCAGCAGTGGTGACAGGGGCCACGAGCAGTACTTC.

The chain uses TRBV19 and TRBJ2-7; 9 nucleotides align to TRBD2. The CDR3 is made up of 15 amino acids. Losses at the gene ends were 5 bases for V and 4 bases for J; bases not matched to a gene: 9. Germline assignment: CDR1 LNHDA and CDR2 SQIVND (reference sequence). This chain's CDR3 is CASSVMLAGAYEQYF. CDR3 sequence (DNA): TGTGCCAGTAGTGTCATGTTAGCGGGAGCTTACGAGCAGTACTTC.

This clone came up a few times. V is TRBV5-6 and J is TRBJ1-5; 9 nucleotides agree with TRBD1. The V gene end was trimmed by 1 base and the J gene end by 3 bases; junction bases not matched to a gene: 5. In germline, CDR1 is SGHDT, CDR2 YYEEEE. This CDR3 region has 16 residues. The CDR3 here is CASSLSGQGANQPQHF. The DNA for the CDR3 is TGTGCCAGCAGCTTGTCGGGACAGGGAGCCAATCAGCCCCAGCATTTT.

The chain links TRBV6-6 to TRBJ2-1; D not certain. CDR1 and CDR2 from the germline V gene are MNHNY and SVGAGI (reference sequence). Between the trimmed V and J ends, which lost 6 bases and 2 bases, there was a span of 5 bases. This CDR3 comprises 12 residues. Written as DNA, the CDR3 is TGTGCCAGCAGGTCTACCTACAATGAGCAGTTCTTC. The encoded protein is CASRSTYNEQFF.

The CDR3 bases are TGCAGCGAGACAAACGGGGTGGCAGCGTTAAGCACTGAAGCTTTCTTT. Translated: CSETNGVAALSTEAFF. The J gene is TRBJ1-1, the V gene TRBV29-1; the D is unclear. The CDR3 has 16 amino acids. Trimming shortened V by 7 bases and J by 4 bases, and 25 bases separated the two germline ends. From germline, CDR1 is SQVTM and CDR2 ANQGSEA.

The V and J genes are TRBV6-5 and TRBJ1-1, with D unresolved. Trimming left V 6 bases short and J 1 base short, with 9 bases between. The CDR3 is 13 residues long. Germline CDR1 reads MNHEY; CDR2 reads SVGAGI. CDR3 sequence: CASRLQQNTEAFF. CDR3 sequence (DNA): TGTGCCAGCAGGTTACAGCAGAACACTGAAGCTTTCTTT.

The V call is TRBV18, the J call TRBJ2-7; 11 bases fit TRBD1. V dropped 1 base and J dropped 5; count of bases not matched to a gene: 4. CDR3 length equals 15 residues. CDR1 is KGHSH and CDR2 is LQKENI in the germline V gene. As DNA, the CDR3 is TGTGCCAGCTCACCACGCGGACAGGGGGCGGACGAGCAGTACTTC. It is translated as CASSPRGQGADEQYF.

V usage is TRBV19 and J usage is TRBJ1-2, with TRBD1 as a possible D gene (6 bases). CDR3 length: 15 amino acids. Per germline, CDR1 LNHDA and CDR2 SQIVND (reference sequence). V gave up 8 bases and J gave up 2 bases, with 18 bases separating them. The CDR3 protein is CASHLVNRANYGYTF. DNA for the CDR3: TGTGCCAGTCACCTTGTGAACAGGGCCAACTATGGCTACACCTTC.